The 5 T cell receptor beta chains presented below share a single source sample, sequenced in a study of blood T cell repertoires in COVID-19. Clones were sequenced by immunoSEQ multiplex PCR, and TCRdb holds only the in-frame ones, with some missing. The table shows around 130,000 clones, with about 84% occurring only once. The specimen sequenced was PBMCs or T cells enriched from blood (not recorded which). Source of these receptors: a woman in her late teens or twenties who had been exposed to COVID-19.

The chain couples TRBV30 to TRBJ2-7; TRBD2 matches 8 bases. Trimming took 1 base from V and 8 from J; bases not matched to a gene: 7. Looked up from germline, CDR1 is GTSNPN and CDR2 is SVGIG (reference sequence). The CDR3 spans 13 residues. CDR3 loop: CAWSAAAGVKQYF. As DNA, the CDR3 is TGTGCCTGGAGTGCCGCAGCGGGAGTCAAGCAGTACTTC.

V is TRBV3-1 (or the pseudogene TRBV3-2) and J is TRBJ2-1; 11 bases are shared with TRBD2. Germline CDR1 is LGHDT and CDR2 is YNNKEL (reference sequence). CDR3 length: 15 amino acids. V was clipped by 1 base and J by 6 bases; unmatched bases: 2. DNA of the CDR3: TGTGCCAGCAGCCAAGTTAGCGGGAGGGGCAATGAGCAGTTCTTC. Protein sequence: CASSQVSGRGNEQFF.

The chain is built from TRBV19 and TRBJ2-6, with D unclear. Germline V gene data show CDR1 as LNHDA and CDR2 as SQIVND (reference sequence). The CDR3 contains 14 residues. Trimming shortened V by 3 bases and J by 0 bases, and 3 bases separated the two germline ends. The CDR3 DNA reads as TGTGCCAGTAGTATCTACTCTGGGGCCAACGTCCTGACTTTC. Its translation is CASSIYSGANVLTF.

V usage is TRBV10-3 and J usage is TRBJ2-7, with 7 bases matching TRBD2. CDR3 length: 16 residues. Germline values: CDR1 ENHRY, CDR2 SYGVKD. V gave up 2 bases and J gave up 5 bases; unmatched junction bases: 12. Here the CDR3 reads CAISEAGETPENEQYF. The DNA for the CDR3 is TGTGCCATCAGTGAGGCGGGGGAGACTCCCGAAAACGAGCAGTACTTC.

This sequence joins TRBV2 and TRBJ1-3; no reliable D call. The CDR3 covers 14 residues. Per the germline V gene, CDR1 is SNHLY and CDR2 is FYNNEI. Trimming shortened V by 4 bases and J by 0 bases, and 7 bases separated the two germline ends. CDR3 protein: CASSVDNSGNTIYF. CDR3 nucleotides: TGTGCCAGCAGTGTTGACAACTCTGGAAACACCATATATTTT.